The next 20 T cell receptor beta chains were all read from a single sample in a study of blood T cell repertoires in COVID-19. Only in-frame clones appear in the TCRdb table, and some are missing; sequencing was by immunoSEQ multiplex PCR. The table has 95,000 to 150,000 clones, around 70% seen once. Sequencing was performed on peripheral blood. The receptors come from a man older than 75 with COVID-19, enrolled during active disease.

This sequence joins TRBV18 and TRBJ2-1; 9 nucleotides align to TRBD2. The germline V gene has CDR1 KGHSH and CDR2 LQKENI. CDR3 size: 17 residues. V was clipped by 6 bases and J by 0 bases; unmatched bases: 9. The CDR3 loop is CASSPLTSGHSYNEQFF. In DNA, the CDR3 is TGTGCCAGCTCCCCCTTGACTAGCGGTCACTCCTACAATGAGCAGTTCTTC. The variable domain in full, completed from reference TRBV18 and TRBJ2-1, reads NAGVMQNPRHLVRRRGQEARLRCSPMKGHSHVYWYRQLPEEGLKFMVYLQKENIIDESGMPKERFSAEFPKEGPSILRIQQVVRGDSAAYFCASSPLTSGHSYNEQFFGPGTRLTVL.

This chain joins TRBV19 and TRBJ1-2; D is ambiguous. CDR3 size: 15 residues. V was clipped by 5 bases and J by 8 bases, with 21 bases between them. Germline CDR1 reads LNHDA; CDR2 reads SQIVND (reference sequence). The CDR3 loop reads CASSREGLPFGGYTF. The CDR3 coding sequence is TGTGCCAGTAGTCGAGAGGGCCTTCCCTTTGGGGGCTACACCTTC.

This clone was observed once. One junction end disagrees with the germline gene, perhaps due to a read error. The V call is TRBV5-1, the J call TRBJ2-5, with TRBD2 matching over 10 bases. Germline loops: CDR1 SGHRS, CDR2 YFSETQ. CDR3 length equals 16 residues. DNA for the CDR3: TGCGCCAGCGGCTTAGCCCGGCTAGCGGGAGAAGAGACCCAGTACTTC. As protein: CASGLARLAGEETQYF. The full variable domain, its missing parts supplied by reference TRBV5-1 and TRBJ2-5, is KAGVTQTPRYLIKTRGQQVTLSCSPISGHRSVSWYQQTPGQGLQFLFEYFSETQRNKGNFPGRFSGRQFSNSRSEMNVSTLELGDSALYLCASGLARLAGEETQYFGPGTRLLVL.

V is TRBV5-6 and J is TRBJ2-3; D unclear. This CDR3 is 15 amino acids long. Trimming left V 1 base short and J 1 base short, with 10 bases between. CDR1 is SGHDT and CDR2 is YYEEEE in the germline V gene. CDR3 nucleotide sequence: TGTGCCAGCAGCTTGTGGCAGGCCGGCACAGATACGCAGTATTTT. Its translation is CASSLWQAGTDTQYF.

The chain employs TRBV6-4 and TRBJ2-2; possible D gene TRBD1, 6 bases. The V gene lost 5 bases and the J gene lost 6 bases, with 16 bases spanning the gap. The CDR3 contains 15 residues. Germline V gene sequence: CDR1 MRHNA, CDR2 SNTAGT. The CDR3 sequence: CASSLQGFGSGELFF. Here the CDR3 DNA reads TGTGCCAGCAGTTTGCAGGGGTTCGGCTCCGGGGAGCTGTTTTTT.

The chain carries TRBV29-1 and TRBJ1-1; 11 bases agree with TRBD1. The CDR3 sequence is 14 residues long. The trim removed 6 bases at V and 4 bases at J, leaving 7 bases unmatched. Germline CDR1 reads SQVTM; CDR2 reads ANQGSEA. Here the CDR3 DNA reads TGCAGCGTATGGACAGGGGGCTTTGGCACTGAAGCTTTCTTT. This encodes CSVWTGGFGTEAFF.

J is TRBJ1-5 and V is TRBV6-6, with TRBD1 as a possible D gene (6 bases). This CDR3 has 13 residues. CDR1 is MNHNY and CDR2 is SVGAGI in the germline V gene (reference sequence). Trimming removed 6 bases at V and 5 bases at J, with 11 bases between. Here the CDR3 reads CASSPGGYQPQHF. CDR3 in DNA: TGTGCCAGCAGCCCGGGGGGCTATCAGCCCCAGCATTTT.

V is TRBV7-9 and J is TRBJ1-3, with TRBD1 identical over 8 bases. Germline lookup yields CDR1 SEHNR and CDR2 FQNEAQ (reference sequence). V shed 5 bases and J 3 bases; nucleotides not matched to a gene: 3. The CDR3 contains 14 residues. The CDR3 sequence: CASSPGQVGNTIYF. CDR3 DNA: TGTGCCAGCAGCCCGGGACAGGTTGGAAACACCATATATTTT.

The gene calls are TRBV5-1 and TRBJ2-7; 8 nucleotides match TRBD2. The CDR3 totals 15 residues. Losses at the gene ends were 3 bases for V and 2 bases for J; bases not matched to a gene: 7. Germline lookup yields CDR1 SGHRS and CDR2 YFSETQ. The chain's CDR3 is CASSSGRGATYEQYF. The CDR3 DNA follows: TGCGCCAGCAGCTCCGGGAGGGGAGCCACCTACGAGCAGTACTTC.

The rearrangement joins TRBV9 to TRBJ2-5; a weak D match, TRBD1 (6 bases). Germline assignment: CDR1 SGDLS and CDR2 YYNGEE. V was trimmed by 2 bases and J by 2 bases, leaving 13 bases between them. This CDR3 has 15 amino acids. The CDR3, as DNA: TGTGCCAGCAGCGTGGACAGTTATTCTCAAGAGACCCAGTACTTC. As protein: CASSVDSYSQETQYF.

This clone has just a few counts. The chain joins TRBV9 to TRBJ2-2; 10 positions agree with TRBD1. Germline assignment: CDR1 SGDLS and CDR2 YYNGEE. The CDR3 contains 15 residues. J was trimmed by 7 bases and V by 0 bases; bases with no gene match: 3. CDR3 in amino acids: CASSVGGQGIGELFF. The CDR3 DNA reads TGTGCCAGCAGCGTAGGGGGACAGGGGATCGGGGAGCTGTTTTTT.

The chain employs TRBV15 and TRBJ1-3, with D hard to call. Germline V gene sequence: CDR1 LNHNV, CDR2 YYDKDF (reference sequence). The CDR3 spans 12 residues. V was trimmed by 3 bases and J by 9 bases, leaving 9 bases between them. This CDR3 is CATSRREGTIYF. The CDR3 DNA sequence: TGTGCCACCAGCAGGAGGGAAGGCACCATATATTTT.

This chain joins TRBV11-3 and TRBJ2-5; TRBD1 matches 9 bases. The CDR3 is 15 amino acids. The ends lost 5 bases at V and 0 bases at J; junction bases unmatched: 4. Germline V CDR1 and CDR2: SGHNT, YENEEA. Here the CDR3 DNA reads TGTGCCAGCAGCCCGACAGGGGGTTACCAAGAGACCCAGTACTTC. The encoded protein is CASSPTGGYQETQYF.

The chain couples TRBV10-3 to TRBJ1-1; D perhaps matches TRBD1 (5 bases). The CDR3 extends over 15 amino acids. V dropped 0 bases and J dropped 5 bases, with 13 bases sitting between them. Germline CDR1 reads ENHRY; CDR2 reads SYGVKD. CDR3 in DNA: TGTGCCATCAGTGAGTCAGGGGCCCAGAGGACTGAAGCTTTCTTT. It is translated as CAISESGAQRTEAFF.

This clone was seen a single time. CDR3 DNA: TGTGCCAGCAGCTCGGCAGCGCTCCTAGGCGAGCAGTACTTC. This codes for CASSSAALLGEQYF. The chain joins TRBV5-6 to TRBJ2-7; D is unresolved. CDR1 and CDR2 (germline): SGHDT, YYEEEE. Trimming cost V 3 bases and J 6 bases, with 16 bases left between them. The CDR3 is 14 residues long.

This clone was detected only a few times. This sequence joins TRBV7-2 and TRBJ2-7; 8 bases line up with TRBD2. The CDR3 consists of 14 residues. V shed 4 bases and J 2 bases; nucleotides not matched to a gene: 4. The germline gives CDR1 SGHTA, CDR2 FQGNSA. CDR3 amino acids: CASSSFSGTYEQYF. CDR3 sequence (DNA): TGTGCCAGCAGCTCATTTAGCGGGACCTACGAGCAGTACTTC. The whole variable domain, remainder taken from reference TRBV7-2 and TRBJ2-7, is GAGVSQSPSNKVTEKGKDVELRCDPISGHTALYWYRQSLGQGLEFLIYFQGNSAPDKSGLPSDRFSAERTGGSVSTLTIQRTQQEDSAVYLCASSSFSGTYEQYFGPGTRLTVT.

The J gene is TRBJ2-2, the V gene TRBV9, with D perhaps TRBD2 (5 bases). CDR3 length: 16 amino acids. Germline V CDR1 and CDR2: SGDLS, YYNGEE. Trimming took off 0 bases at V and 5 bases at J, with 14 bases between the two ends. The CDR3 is CASSVAHTGRTGELFF. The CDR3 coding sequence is TGTGCCAGCAGCGTAGCTCATACGGGAAGGACCGGGGAGCTGTTTTTT.

CDR3 loop: CASSLRTDGTDTQYF. CDR3 sequence (DNA): TGTGCCAGCAGTTTGAGGACAGACGGAACAGATACGCAGTATTTT. The V and J genes are TRBV27 and TRBJ2-3; maybe TRBD1 (6 bases). CDR1 MNHEY and CDR2 SMNVEV come from the germline V gene (reference sequence). V dropped 3 bases and J dropped 3 bases, with 13 bases sitting between them. The CDR3 covers 15 residues.

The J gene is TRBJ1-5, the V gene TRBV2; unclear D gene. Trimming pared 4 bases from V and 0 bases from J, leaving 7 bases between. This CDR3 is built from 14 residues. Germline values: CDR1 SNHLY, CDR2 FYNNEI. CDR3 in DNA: TGTGCCAGCAGTGGGGCAGATAGCAATCAGCCCCAGCATTTT. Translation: CASSGADSNQPQHF.

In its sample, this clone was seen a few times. The CDR3 loop reads CAWSVGGYSNQPQHF. CDR3 coding DNA: TGTGCCTGGAGTGTAGGAGGGTATAGCAATCAGCCCCAGCATTTT. V gene TRBV30 combines with J gene TRBJ1-5, with D unresolved. Germline values: CDR1 GTSNPN, CDR2 SVGIG (reference sequence). The CDR3 is 15 residues long. The V end lost 0 bases, the J end lost 0 bases, and 9 bases lay between the germline ends.